Sequencing of this TCR beta chain was carried out in a study of T-cell memory formation after mild COVID-19. Findings and caveats of the study: Contracting clones, day 15 to 85, had balanced CD4/CD8, and later expanders favored CD4+. Shrinking CD4+ clones resided mostly in CM and EM, and CD8+ ones in EMRA.

The CDR3 sequence is 11 residues long. Germline loops: CDR1 GTSNPN, CDR2 SVGIG (reference sequence). Trimming stripped 7 bases from V and 4 bases from J, with 10 bases between. Details on this clonotype: Its antigen is still unknown.

Each CDR3 protein is one row after TCRdb ran MiXCR on the 5' RACE reads. The table shows about 600,000 distinct CDR3 sequences, with 20% to 25% occurring only once. This chain links TRBV30 with TRBJ1-1; D remains unclear. The sequencing sample was made of PBMCs or a T cell subset sorted from them (not recorded which). This receptor was identified in an adult woman who had mild COVID-19 (a few samples of this study predate the infection). Cell type and time point are not known. CDR3 loop: CAFKGFTEAFF. Written as DNA, the CDR3 is TGTGCCTTCAAAGGGTTCACTGAAGCTTTCTTT.